This T cell receptor (beta chain) is drawn from a study of blood T cell repertoires in COVID-19. Study background: T cells, B-cell-depleted T cells, or PBMCs provided the cDNA or gDNA that served as material.

The method was immunoSEQ multiplex PCR; TCRdb's version includes in-frame clones alone and lacks a portion of them. The sample has 150,000 or so clones, roughly four fifths seen once. Germline lookup yields CDR1 SGHDT and CDR2 YYEEEE. The CDR3 has 14 amino acids. V shed 3 bases, J shed 4 bases, and the junction held 4 bases outside the gene matches. This receptor was taken from a human donor with acute or convalescent COVID-19. The donor label of this sample is uncertain. The chain is built from TRBV5-6 and TRBJ2-3; 8 nucleotides agree with TRBD1. The sequencing sample was made of peripheral blood. The CDR3 nucleotides read TGTGCCAGCAGCTATACAGGGGGACCAGATACGCAGTATTTT. Translated, it gives CASSYTGGPDTQYF. The complete variable domain, with remaining parts taken from reference TRBV5-6 and TRBJ2-3, reads DAGVTQSPTHLIKTRGQQVTLRCSPKSGHDTVSWYQQALGQGPQFIFQYYEEEERQRGNFPDRFSGHQFPNYSSELNVNALLLGDSALYLCASSYTGGPDTQYFGPGTRLTVL.